This TCR beta chain was recorded in a study of type 1 regulatory T cells (TCRdb year 2021). Broadly, across the study: The study characterized an in vitro protocol that generated a Tr1-enriched, alloantigen-specific CD4 T cell product named T-allo10. Patients with hematological malignancies who were receiving allogeneic hematopoietic stem cell transplantation were the group in which T-allo10 was being clinically evaluated. General study outcomes and caveats: A more restricted TCR repertoire was observed in Tr1 cells than in non-Tr1 cells, and this restriction was interpreted in the study as alloantigen-induced clonal expansion.

The run used an Illumina MiSeq. TCRdb passed the public sequencing reads through fastp at Q25 and MiXCR, retaining productive beta sequences. Rows with one shared CDR3 protein collapse into an entry with the most common genes and DNA. The sample table lists more than 4,500 distinct CDR3 sequences, about 24% of them with a count of one. Of the sample, around a third is held by the ten largest clones. The CDR3 contains 14 residues, cysteine and phenylalanine counted. Solely the CDR3 DNA is kept, with 42 bases framed from the first base. CDR1 and CDR2 are read off the germline V gene as SNHLY and FYNNEI. The V and J ends are trimmed by 8 bases and 4 bases, leaving 18 bases between them. Notes on this clonotype: Its antigen specificity is not known. Base quality data are lacking; no much larger clone is found one base away.

The source material was cultured type 1 regulatory T (Tr1) cells, either the whole culture or a sorted fraction (not recorded which). The sample's cell subset or site label, decoded: type 1 regulatory T cells sorted from the T-allo10 product. The chain joins TRBV2 to TRBJ2-7; TRBD2 is a weak D gene call, 5 bases matching. The TCR was taken from a human donor in good health. The nucleotide sequence reads as follows: TGTGCCAGCCCCCCGGACTCGATAGCTTACGAGCAGTACTTC. The resulting protein is CASPPDSIAYEQYF.